The 17 T cell receptor beta chains below all came from one sample that was sequenced in a study of control samples from healthy donors and cancer patients. The repertoire was sequenced with immunoSEQ multiplex PCR; TCRdb's copy has only in-frame clones and lacks some. This sample has under 200,000 clones, with approximately 86% found just once. Sequences were obtained from blood. These TCRs come from a woman aged 25 to 39 in good health.

The V gene is TRBV18, the J gene TRBJ2-1, with TRBD1 as a possible D gene (6 bases). From germline, CDR1 is KGHSH and CDR2 LQKENI. The CDR3 covers 14 residues. The ends were cut back, 6 bases at V and 7 bases at J, with 16 bases in the middle. CDR3 DNA: TGTGCCAGCTCGCCTCTACAGGGATGGAATGAGCAGTTCTTC. It codes for CASSPLQGWNEQFF. Drawing the rest from reference TRBV18 and TRBJ2-1, the complete variable domain is NAGVMQNPRHLVRRRGQEARLRCSPMKGHSHVYWYRQLPEEGLKFMVYLQKENIIDESGMPKERFSAEFPKEGPSILRIQQVVRGDSAAYFCASSPLQGWNEQFFGPGTRLTVL.

The rearrangement uses TRBV12-5 and TRBJ2-5; D is ambiguous. This CDR3 contains 13 residues. V gave up 2 bases and J gave up 2 bases, with 6 bases separating them. Germline lookup yields CDR1 LGHNT and CDR2 FRNRAP. DNA for the CDR3: TGTGCTAGTGGTTTGTCATTACAAGAGACCCAGTACTTC. This gives the protein CASGLSLQETQYF.

The chain carries TRBV29-1 and TRBJ1-2; D remains ambiguous. Trimming took off 0 bases at V and 8 bases at J, with 19 bases between the two ends. CDR3 size: 15 residues. CDR1 is SQVTM and CDR2 is ANQGSEA in the germline V gene. CDR3 sequence: CSVEDLGWPATGYTF. CDR3 DNA: TGCAGCGTTGAAGATCTCGGGTGGCCAGCGACCGGCTACACCTTC.

V and J are TRBV21-1 and TRBJ1-6; TRBD1, the D gene given by the table, was not confirmed from the DNA. TRBV21-1 is marked as a pseudogene. This CDR3 region has 14 residues. In DNA form, the CDR3 reads TGTGCCAGATGCCGGGACAGGGACAATTCACCCCTCCACTTT. As protein: CARCRDRDNSPLHF.

The chain employs TRBV2 and TRBJ1-2; D gene ambiguous. The CDR3 spans 13 residues. Per the germline V gene, CDR1 is SNHLY and CDR2 is FYNNEI. Trimming left V 5 bases short and J 0 bases short, with 7 bases between. The DNA of the CDR3 is TGTGCCAGCAGTCCAACACCTAACTATGGCTACACCTTC. As protein: CASSPTPNYGYTF.

V gene TRBV29-1 combines with J gene TRBJ2-1, with 14 bases identical to TRBD2. Germline V gene data show CDR1 as SQVTM and CDR2 as ANQGSEA. The CDR3 extends over 14 amino acids. The V and J ends lost 6 bases and 7 bases, in that order; junction bases with no gene match: 5. This CDR3 is CSVGTSGSRNEQFF. Here the CDR3 DNA reads TGCAGCGTAGGGACTAGCGGGAGTAGGAATGAGCAGTTCTTC.

As concerns this clone: This CDR3 is also generated by other DNA sequences in the sample. This chain uses TRBV5-1 with TRBJ2-1; TRBD2 aligns across 8 bases. This CDR3 is built from 14 residues. Germline V CDR1 and CDR2: SGHRS, YFSETQ. V was pared by 0 bases and J by 9 bases, with 5 bases of the junction left unmatched. The CDR3 region is CASSLELAAIEQFF. As DNA, the CDR3 is TGCGCCAGCAGCTTGGAACTAGCGGCCATTGAGCAGTTCTTC.

The chain links TRBV6-5 to TRBJ2-5, with D tentatively TRBD1 (5 bases). Germline V lookup: CDR1 MNHEY, CDR2 SVGAGI. This CDR3 region has 13 residues. In nucleotides, the CDR3 is TGTGCATGCAGGGCAGGCTTTGGGGAGACCCAGTACTTC. Amino acid sequence: CACRAGFGETQYF.

The CDR3: CASSRDRGYGYTF. CDR3 nucleotides: TGTGCCAGCAGCCGGGACAGGGGTTACGGCTACACCTTC. This chain joins TRBV14 and TRBJ1-2; TRBD1 matches 10 bases. There are 13 residues in the CDR3. CDR1 is SGHDN and CDR2 is FVKESK in the germline V gene. The V segment lost 4 bases and the J segment 8 bases; nucleotides outside the gene matches: 4.

The V gene is TRBV5-1, the J gene TRBJ2-7, with D tentatively TRBD1 or TRBD2 (5 bases each). Deletions cut 7 bases from V and 3 bases from J, with 29 bases between. Germline V lookup: CDR1 SGHRS, CDR2 YFSETQ. There are 18 residues in the CDR3. Written as DNA, the CDR3 is TGCGCCAGCGCCTCCCCAGAGGGGCCTCCACGAGACCACTACGAGCAGTACGTC. This gives the protein CASASPEGPPRDHYEQYV.

This clone has a single count. The V call is TRBV28, the J call TRBJ2-7; tentatively, D is TRBD1 (6 bases). V was pared by 6 bases and J by 0 bases, with 12 bases between. Germline V gene sequence: CDR1 MDHEN, CDR2 SYDVKM. The CDR3 is 14 amino acids. The CDR3 loop reads CASRPQGSSYEQYF. The CDR3, as DNA: TGTGCCAGCAGGCCACAGGGCTCCTCCTACGAGCAGTACTTC.

The chain recombines TRBV28 with TRBJ2-7; the match to TRBD1 covers 9 bases. The CDR3 contains 14 residues. From germline, CDR1 is MDHEN and CDR2 SYDVKM. Germline trimming cut 4 bases from V and 4 bases from J; bases unmatched to any gene: 5. The CDR3 bases are TGTGCCAGCAGTTCGGGACAGGGAATATACGAGCAGTACGTC. Its translation: CASSSGQGIYEQYV.

The chain recombines TRBV5-1 with TRBJ1-1; no clear D gene. Per the germline V gene, CDR1 is SGHRS and CDR2 is YFSETQ. Trimming cost V 0 bases and J 2 bases, with 8 bases left between them. The CDR3 runs 14 residues. CDR3 sequence (DNA): TGCGCCAGCAGCTTGGACTCAGATAACACTGAAGCTTTCTTT. It yields the protein CASSLDSDNTEAFF.

V and J are TRBV5-5 and TRBJ2-5, with 9 bases identical to TRBD1. With 1 base clipped from V and 1 base from J, the junction kept 8 bases outside the gene matches. Per the germline V gene, CDR1 is SGHKS and CDR2 is YYEKEE (reference sequence). The CDR3 spans 17 residues. CDR3 bases: TGTGCCAGCAGCTTGACTGGGGACAGGGTCCTCCAAGAGACCCAGTACTTC. Its translation is CASSLTGDRVLQETQYF.

The chain has TRBV5-6 and TRBJ2-3; TRBD1 might be the D (5 bases). Germline V lookup: CDR1 SGHDT, CDR2 YYEEEE. The length of the CDR3 is 17 residues. Trimming cost V 0 bases and J 0 bases, with 14 bases left between them. In DNA form, the CDR3 reads TGTGCCAGCAGCTTGGTTAGGGGAATAACTAGCACAGATACGCAGTATTTT. It encodes CASSLVRGITSTDTQYF. The full variable domain, in which reference TRBV5-6 and TRBJ2-3 provide the parts outside the CDR3, is DAGVTQSPTHLIKTRGQQVTLRCSPKSGHDTVSWYQQALGQGPQFIFQYYEEEERQRGNFPDRFSGHQFPNYSSELNVNALLLGDSALYLCASSLVRGITSTDTQYFGPGTRLTVL.

This chain uses TRBV19 with TRBJ1-6, with 8 bases aligning to TRBD1. Trimming took 3 bases from V and 7 from J; bases not matched to a gene: 2. CDR3 length: 14 amino acids. CDR1 and CDR2 from the germline V gene are LNHDA and SQIVND (reference sequence). CDR3 protein: CASSIDRGNSPLHF. CDR3 bases: TGTGCCAGTAGTATCGACAGGGGAAATTCACCCCTCCACTTT.

This chain uses TRBV6-2 or TRBV6-3 with TRBJ2-1; D unresolved. Germline CDR1 and CDR2: MNHEY and SVGEGT. The V end was cut by 4 bases, the J end by 4 bases, with 14 bases between. The CDR3 runs 15 residues. DNA of the CDR3: TGTGCCAGCAGTTTGAAACGGATGAAATACAATGAGCAGTTCTTC. It yields the protein CASSLKRMKYNEQFF.